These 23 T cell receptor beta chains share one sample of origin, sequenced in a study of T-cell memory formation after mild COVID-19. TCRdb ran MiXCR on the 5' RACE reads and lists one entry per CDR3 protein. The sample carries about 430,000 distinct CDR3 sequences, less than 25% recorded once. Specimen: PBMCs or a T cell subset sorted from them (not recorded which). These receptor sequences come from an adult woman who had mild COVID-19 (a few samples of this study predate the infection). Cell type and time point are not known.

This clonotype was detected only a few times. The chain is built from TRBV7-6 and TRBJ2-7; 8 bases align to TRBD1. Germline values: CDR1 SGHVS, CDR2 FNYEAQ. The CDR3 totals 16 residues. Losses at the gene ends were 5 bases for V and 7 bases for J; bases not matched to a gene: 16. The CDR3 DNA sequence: TGTGCCAGCAGCCAAGGTGATGTCAGGGGGCCTGGGGAGCAGTACTTC. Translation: CASSQGDVRGPGEQYF.

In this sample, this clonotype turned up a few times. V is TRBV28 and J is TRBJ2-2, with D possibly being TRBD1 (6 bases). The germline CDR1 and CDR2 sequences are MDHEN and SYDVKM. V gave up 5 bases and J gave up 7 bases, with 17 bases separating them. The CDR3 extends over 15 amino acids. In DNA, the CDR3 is TGTGCCAGCAGTCCAAGCCCCACAGGGCGCGGGGAGCTGTTTTTT. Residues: CASSPSPTGRGELFF.

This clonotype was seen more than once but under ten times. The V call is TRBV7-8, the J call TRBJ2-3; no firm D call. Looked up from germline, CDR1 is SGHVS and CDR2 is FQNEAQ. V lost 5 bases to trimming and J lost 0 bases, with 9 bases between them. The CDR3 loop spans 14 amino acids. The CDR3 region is CASSLFTSTDTQYF. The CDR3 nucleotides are TGTGCCAGCAGCCTCTTTACTAGCACAGATACGCAGTATTTT.

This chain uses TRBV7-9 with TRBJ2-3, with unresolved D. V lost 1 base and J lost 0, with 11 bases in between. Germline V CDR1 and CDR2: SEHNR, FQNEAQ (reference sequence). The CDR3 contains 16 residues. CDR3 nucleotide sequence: TGTGCCAGCAGCTTAGAGGCCGGGTGGAGCACAGATACGCAGTATTTT. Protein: CASSLEAGWSTDTQYF.

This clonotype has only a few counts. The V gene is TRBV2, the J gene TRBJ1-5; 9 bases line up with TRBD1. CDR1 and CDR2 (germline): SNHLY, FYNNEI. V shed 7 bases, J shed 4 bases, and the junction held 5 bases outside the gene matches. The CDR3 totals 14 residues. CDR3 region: CASIPDRGNQPQHF. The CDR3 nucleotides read TGTGCCAGCATTCCAGACAGGGGGAATCAGCCCCAGCATTTT.

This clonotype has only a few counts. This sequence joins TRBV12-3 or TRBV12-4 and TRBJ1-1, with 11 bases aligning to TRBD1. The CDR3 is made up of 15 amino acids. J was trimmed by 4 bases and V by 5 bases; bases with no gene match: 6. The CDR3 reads CASSGGQGAFTEAFF. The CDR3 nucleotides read TGTGCCAGCAGTGGCGGACAGGGGGCTTTCACTGAAGCTTTCTTT.

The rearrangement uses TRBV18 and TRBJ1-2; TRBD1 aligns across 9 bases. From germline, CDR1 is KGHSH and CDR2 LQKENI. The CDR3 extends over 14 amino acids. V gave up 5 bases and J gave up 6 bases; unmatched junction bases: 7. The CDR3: CASSFTGGPDGYTF. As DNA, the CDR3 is TGTGCCAGCTCATTTACAGGGGGCCCGGATGGCTACACCTTC.

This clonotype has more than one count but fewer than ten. CDR3 residues: CAISDPAGSSYEQYF. The CDR3 region has the DNA TGTGCCATCAGTGACCCCGCGGGTAGCTCCTACGAGCAGTACTTC. The J gene is TRBJ2-7, the V gene TRBV10-3; a weak D match, TRBD2 (5 bases). Trimming stripped 3 bases from V and 0 bases from J, with 12 bases between. Germline V gene sequence: CDR1 ENHRY, CDR2 SYGVKD. This CDR3 spans 15 amino acids.

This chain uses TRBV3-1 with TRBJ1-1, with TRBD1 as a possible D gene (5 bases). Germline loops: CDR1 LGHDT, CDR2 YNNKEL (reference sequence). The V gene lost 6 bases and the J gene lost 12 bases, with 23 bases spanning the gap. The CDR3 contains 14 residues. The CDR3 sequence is CASSQGGGKQTTFF. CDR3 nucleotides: TGTGCCAGCAGTCAGGGAGGAGGCAAACAGACGACTTTCTTT.

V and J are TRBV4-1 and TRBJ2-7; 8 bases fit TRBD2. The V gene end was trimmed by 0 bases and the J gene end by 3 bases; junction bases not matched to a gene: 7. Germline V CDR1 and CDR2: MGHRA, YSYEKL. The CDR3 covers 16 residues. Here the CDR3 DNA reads TGCGCCAGCAGCCAAGAAATAGCGGGGCTTTACTACGAGCAGTACTTC. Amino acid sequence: CASSQEIAGLYYEQYF.

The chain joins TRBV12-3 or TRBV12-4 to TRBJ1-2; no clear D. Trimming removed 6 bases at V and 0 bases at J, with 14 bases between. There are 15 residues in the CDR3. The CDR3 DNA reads TGTGCCAGCAGAGTGAAACAGCTAGCTAACTATGGCTACACCTTC. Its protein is CASRVKQLANYGYTF.

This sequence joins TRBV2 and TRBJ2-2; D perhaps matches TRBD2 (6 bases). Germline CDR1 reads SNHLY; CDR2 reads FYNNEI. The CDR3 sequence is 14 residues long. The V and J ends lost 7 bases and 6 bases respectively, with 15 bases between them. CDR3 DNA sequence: TGTGCCAGCAATAGCGGAAGAACAGCCGGGGAGCTGTTTTTT. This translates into CASNSGRTAGELFF.

The CDR3 reads CASNSVGRKTDTQYF. For the CDR3, the DNA is TGTGCCAGCAACTCGGTCGGGAGAAAGACAGATACGCAGTATTTT. The J gene is TRBJ2-3, the V gene TRBV27, with a weak D call TRBD2 (6 bases). V lost 7 bases, J lost 3 bases, and 17 bases lay in between. Germline values: CDR1 MNHEY, CDR2 SMNVEV (reference sequence). The CDR3 spans 15 residues.

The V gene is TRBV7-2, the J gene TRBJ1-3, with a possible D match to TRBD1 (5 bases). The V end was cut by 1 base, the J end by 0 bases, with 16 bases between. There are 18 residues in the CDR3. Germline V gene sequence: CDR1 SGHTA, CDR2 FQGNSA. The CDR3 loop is CASSLVWGLGDSGNTIYF. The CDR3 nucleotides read TGTGCCAGCAGCTTAGTATGGGGCCTCGGGGACTCTGGAAACACCATATATTTT.

CDR3 DNA: TGTGCCACCGGGGGACCGGACTCTGGAAACACCATATATTTT. Its protein is CATGGPDSGNTIYF. The chain employs TRBV7-7 and TRBJ1-3; perhaps TRBD1 as D (5 bases). Germline CDR1 SSHAT, CDR2 FNYEAQ (reference sequence). The V end lost 10 bases, the J end lost 0 bases, and 13 bases lay between the germline ends. This CDR3 is built from 14 residues.

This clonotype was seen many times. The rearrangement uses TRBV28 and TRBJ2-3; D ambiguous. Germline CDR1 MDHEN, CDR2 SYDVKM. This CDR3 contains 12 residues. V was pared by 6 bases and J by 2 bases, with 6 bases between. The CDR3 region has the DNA TGTGCCAGCAGCAAGATCACAGATACGCAGTATTTT. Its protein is CASSKITDTQYF.

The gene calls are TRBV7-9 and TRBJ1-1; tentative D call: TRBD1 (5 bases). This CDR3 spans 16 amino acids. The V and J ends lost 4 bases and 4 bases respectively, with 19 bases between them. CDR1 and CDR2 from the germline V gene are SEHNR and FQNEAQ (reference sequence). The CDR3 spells CASSSATVPPGTEAFF. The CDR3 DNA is TGTGCCAGCAGCTCTGCGACAGTCCCCCCGGGCACTGAAGCTTTCTTT. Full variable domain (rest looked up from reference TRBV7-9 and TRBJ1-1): DTGVSQNPRHKITKRGQNVTFRCDPISEHNRLYWYRQTLGQGPEFLTYFQNEAQLEKSRLLSDRFSAERPKGSFSTLEIQRTEQGDSAMYLCASSSATVPPGTEAFFGQGTRLTVV.

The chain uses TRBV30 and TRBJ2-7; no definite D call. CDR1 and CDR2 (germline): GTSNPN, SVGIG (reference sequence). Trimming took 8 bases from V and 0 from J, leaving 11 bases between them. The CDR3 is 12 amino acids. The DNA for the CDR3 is TGTGCCCTAGGGAATCCCTCCTACGAGCAGTACTTC. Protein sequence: CALGNPSYEQYF.

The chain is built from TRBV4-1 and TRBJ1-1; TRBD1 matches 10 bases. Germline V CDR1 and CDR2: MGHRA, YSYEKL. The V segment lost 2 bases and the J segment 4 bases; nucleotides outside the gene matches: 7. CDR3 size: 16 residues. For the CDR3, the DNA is TGCGCCAGCAGCCAAAGCCCGGGACAGGGGTCCACTGAAGCTTTCTTT. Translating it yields CASSQSPGQGSTEAFF.

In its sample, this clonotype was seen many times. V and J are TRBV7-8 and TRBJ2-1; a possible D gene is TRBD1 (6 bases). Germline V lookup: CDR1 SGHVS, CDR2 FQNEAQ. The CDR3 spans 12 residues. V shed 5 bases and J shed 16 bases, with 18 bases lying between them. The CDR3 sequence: CASSLTGIELFF. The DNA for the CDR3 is TGTGCCAGCAGCCTAACAGGGATTGAACTTTTCTTC.

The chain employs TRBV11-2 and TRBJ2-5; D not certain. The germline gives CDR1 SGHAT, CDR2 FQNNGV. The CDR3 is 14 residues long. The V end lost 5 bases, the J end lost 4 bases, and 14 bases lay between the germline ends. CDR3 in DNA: TGTGCCAGCAGCACAAGACTGGGCCCAGAGACCCAGTACTTC. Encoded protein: CASSTRLGPETQYF. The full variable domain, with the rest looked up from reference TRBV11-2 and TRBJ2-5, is EAGVAQSPRYKIIEKRQSVAFWCNPISGHATLYWYQQILGQGPKLLIQFQNNGVVDDSQLPKDRFSAERLKGVDSTLKIQPAKLEDSAVYLCASSTRLGPETQYFGPGTRLLVL.

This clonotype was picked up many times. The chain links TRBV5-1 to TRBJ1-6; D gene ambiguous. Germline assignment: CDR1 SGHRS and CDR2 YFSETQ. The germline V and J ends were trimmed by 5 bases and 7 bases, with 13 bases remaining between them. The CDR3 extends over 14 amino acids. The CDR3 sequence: CASSPGRTNSPLHF. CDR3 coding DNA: TGCGCCAGCAGTCCTGGACGGACGAATTCACCCCTCCACTTT.

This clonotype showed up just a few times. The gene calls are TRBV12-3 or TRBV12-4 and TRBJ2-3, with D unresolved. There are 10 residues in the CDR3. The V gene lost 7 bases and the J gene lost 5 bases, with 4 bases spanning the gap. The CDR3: CASNGDTQYF. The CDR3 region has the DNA TGTGCCAGCAATGGAGATACGCAGTATTTT.